The 28 T cell receptor beta chains in this list originate from one sample, sequenced in a study of T cell repertoires in cytomegalovirus infection. TCRdb called the reads again in MiXCR, with one record for every CDR3 protein. The sample has some 300,000 distinct CDR3 sequences, roughly 15% seen once. Sequencing was done on a sample of PBMCs. The receptor set was obtained from a human donor in good health (CMV status not recorded). Some clones in this sample may be carry-over from other donors' samples.

The chain has TRBV2 and TRBJ2-3; 11 nucleotides align to TRBD2. Germline CDR1 is SNHLY and CDR2 is FYNNEI. J was trimmed by 2 bases and V by 8 bases; bases with no gene match: 3. CDR3 length equals 14 residues. CDR3 nucleotides: TGTGCCAGCGCACTAGCGGGGGTCACAGATACGCAGTATTTT. Its translation: CASALAGVTDTQYF.

V usage is TRBV12-3 or TRBV12-4 and J usage is TRBJ1-1; weak D call: TRBD1 (5 bases). This CDR3 is built from 15 residues. Trimming pared 1 base from V and 2 bases from J, leaving 11 bases between. CDR3 sequence: CASSLGQLLNTEAFF. CDR3 bases: TGTGCCAGCAGTTTAGGACAGCTACTAAACACTGAAGCTTTCTTT.

This clonotype showed up just a few times. CDR3 protein: CATRDSLGQGTGGNQPQHF. Written as DNA, the CDR3 is TGTGCCACCAGGGACTCTTTAGGACAGGGCACCGGGGGCAATCAGCCCCAGCATTTT. This chain uses TRBV15 with TRBJ1-5; TRBD1 matches at 8 bases. This CDR3 is built from 19 residues. V was pared by 6 bases and J by 2 bases, with 18 bases of the junction left unmatched. Germline V gives CDR1 LNHNV, CDR2 YYDKDF (reference sequence).

In its sample, this clonotype was seen many times. The V gene is TRBV7-9, the J gene TRBJ1-1; no clear D gene. The V gene lost 2 bases and the J gene lost 6 bases, with 19 bases spanning the gap. The CDR3 is 16 amino acids. The germline V gene encodes CDR1 SEHNR and CDR2 FQNEAQ (reference sequence). The CDR3 nucleotides read TGTGCCAGCAGCTTATCACAAGGACTGCGCGCTGCTGAAGCTTTCTTT. Its protein product is CASSLSQGLRAAEAFF.

This clonotype has a count of ten or more. The CDR3 bases are TGTGCCAGCAGCCCCTCCCCCTGGGACTACAATGAGCAGTTCTTC. It yields the protein CASSPSPWDYNEQFF. The chain combines TRBV7-3 with TRBJ2-1; D gene unclear. This CDR3 region has 15 residues. Germline loops: CDR1 SGHTA, CDR2 FQGTGA. The V end was cut by 5 bases, the J end by 3 bases, with 14 bases between.

This clonotype was detected ten times or more. The CDR3 sequence is CASSLATSDTQYF. The CDR3 DNA sequence: TGTGCCAGCAGCTTAGCGACGTCAGATACGCAGTATTTT. The rearrangement uses TRBV7-2 and TRBJ2-3, with D uncertain. V was clipped by 0 bases and J by 4 bases, with 5 bases between them. Looked up from germline, CDR1 is SGHTA and CDR2 is FQGNSA. The CDR3 is 13 residues long.

In this sample, this clonotype turned up many times. J is TRBJ2-1 and V is TRBV12-3 or TRBV12-4, with 11 bases fitting TRBD2. The CDR3 extends over 15 amino acids. The V gene end was trimmed by 6 bases and the J gene end by 7 bases; junction bases not matched to a gene: 8. The CDR3 reads CASRIPGLAANEQFF. CDR3 nucleotides: TGTGCCAGCAGAATACCGGGACTAGCGGCAAATGAGCAGTTCTTC.

This clonotype appeared many times. This chain joins TRBV7-9 and TRBJ2-7; maybe TRBD1 (5 bases). Germline-derived CDR1 and CDR2 are SEHNR and FQNEAQ (reference sequence). Trimming stripped 5 bases from V and 2 bases from J, with 16 bases between. The CDR3 length is 15 residues. The CDR3 loop is CASSGRQRGAYEQYF. Written as DNA, the CDR3 is TGTGCCAGCAGCGGACGACAGCGCGGAGCCTACGAGCAGTACTTC.

The rearrangement links TRBV10-3 to TRBJ1-1; D may be TRBD1 (6 bases). CDR1 is ENHRY, CDR2 SYGVKD, per germline. This CDR3 comprises 16 residues. The germline V and J ends were trimmed by 0 bases and 0 bases, with 11 bases remaining between them. CDR3 residues: CAISESQGRMNTEAFF. In DNA, the CDR3 is TGTGCCATCAGTGAGTCGCAGGGGAGAATGAACACTGAAGCTTTCTTT.

This clonotype has ten or more counts. This chain joins TRBV7-2 and TRBJ2-3, with 14 nucleotides matching TRBD2. This CDR3 has 16 amino acids. Losses at the gene ends were 4 bases for V and 6 bases for J; bases not matched to a gene: 6. The germline CDR1 and CDR2 sequences are SGHTA and FQGNSA. The DNA for the CDR3 is TGTGCCAGCAGCTCCCGGACTAGCGGGAGGAGGGATACGCAGTATTTT. This gives the protein CASSSRTSGRRDTQYF.

This clonotype was picked up a small number of times. The chain links TRBV6-2 or TRBV6-3 to TRBJ2-5, with TRBD2 identical over 7 bases. V lost 6 bases and J lost 5; bases outside the gene matches: 6. CDR1 MNHEY and CDR2 SVGEGT come from the germline V gene. The CDR3 runs 13 residues. The CDR3 nucleotides are TGTGCCAGCAGAAGACTAGCAGGGGAGACCCAGTACTTC. Protein: CASRRLAGETQYF.

The sample holds a few counts of this clonotype. The rearrangement joins TRBV7-3 to TRBJ2-1; 7 bases line up with TRBD2. The V gene's germline CDR1 is SGHTA and CDR2 FQGTGA. The CDR3 is 16 residues long. Trimming at V came to 4 bases and at J to 8 bases, leaving 14 bases not matched to a gene. CDR3 loop: CASSSGTGGSPDEQFF. DNA of the CDR3: TGTGCCAGCAGCTCCGGGACGGGGGGATCACCCGATGAGCAGTTCTTC.

This clonotype was counted at least ten times. In DNA form, the CDR3 reads TGTGCCAGCAGCTCCTTCAGGGATTGGGAAACTGAAGCTTTCTTT. Translated, it gives CASSSFRDWETEAFF. The V and J genes are TRBV7-8 and TRBJ1-1, with D perhaps TRBD1 (5 bases). Germline V CDR1 and CDR2: SGHVS, FQNEAQ. This CDR3 is built from 15 residues. V lost 4 bases to trimming and J lost 5 bases, with 17 bases between them.

This clonotype turned up a few times. V and J are TRBV20-1 and TRBJ1-5; D call uncertain. Per germline, CDR1 DFQATT and CDR2 SNEGSKA (reference sequence). CDR3 length: 20 amino acids. The ends were cut back, 0 bases at V and 2 bases at J, with 26 bases in the middle. As DNA, the CDR3 is TGCAGTGCTAGAGATCGTAAAGGGATCGGTCCCTTTGGGCGCAATCAGCCCCAGCATTTT. Its translation: CSARDRKGIGPFGRNQPQHF.

This clonotype was seen many times. The chain joins TRBV7-8 to TRBJ2-5; D could derive from TRBD1 or TRBD2 (7 bases each). Germline V gene data show CDR1 as SGHVS and CDR2 as FQNEAQ. This CDR3 spans 17 amino acids. Deletions cut 0 bases from V and 0 bases from J, with 14 bases between. The CDR3 bases are TGTGCCAGCAGCTTAGCTCCCAGGGGGGGGGACCAAGAGACCCAGTACTTC. This codes for CASSLAPRGGDQETQYF.

This clonotype was seen at least ten times. CDR3 nucleotide sequence: TGTGCCAGCAGCTTAAACAGCAACTATGGCTACACCTTC. Translated, it gives CASSLNSNYGYTF. This rearrangement joins TRBV7-3 to TRBJ1-2; no reliable D call. Germline CDR1 and CDR2: SGHTA and FQGTGA. CDR3 length: 13 residues. V was clipped by 1 base and J by 2 bases, with 5 bases between them.

There are a few counts of this clonotype. V is TRBV4-1 and J is TRBJ1-4; D not certain. The V end was cut by 3 bases, the J end by 6 bases, with 14 bases between. The CDR3 length is 15 residues. Germline CDR1 reads MGHRA; CDR2 reads YSYEKL. Here the CDR3 reads CASSHDTHPDEKLFF. For the CDR3, the DNA is TGCGCCAGCAGCCACGACACCCACCCGGATGAAAAACTGTTTTTT.

This clonotype was found a few times. V and J are TRBV6-5 and TRBJ2-1; the D call may be TRBD1 or TRBD2 (5 bases each). This CDR3 contains 13 residues. Germline V CDR1 and CDR2: MNHEY, SVGAGI. The germline V and J ends were trimmed by 5 bases and 9 bases, with 14 bases remaining between them. DNA for the CDR3: TGTGCCAGCAGTGGGGACCGGCTGGGTGAGCAGTTCTTC. Translating it yields CASSGDRLGEQFF.

The chain is built from TRBV19 and TRBJ1-1; D remains ambiguous. V dropped 4 bases and J dropped 0 bases, with 6 bases sitting between them. Germline CDR1 is LNHDA and CDR2 is SQIVND (reference sequence). This CDR3 contains 13 residues. Here the CDR3 DNA reads TGTGCCAGTAGTAGCCTCATGAACACTGAAGCTTTCTTT. This gives the protein CASSSLMNTEAFF.

This clonotype was recorded many times. V usage is TRBV7-6 and J usage is TRBJ2-3; 9 bases align to TRBD2. This CDR3 has 17 residues. Looked up from germline, CDR1 is SGHVS and CDR2 is FNYEAQ. Trimming cost V 1 base and J 7 bases; bases outside gene matches: 12. DNA of the CDR3: TGTGCCAGCAGCTTAGGGGGTAGCGGGGGCCCTCGGTATACGCAGTATTTT. Its translation is CASSLGGSGGPRYTQYF.

This clonotype was seen only a few times. This chain links TRBV6-2 or TRBV6-3 with TRBJ2-7; 7 bases line up with TRBD2. This CDR3 comprises 14 residues. Germline V gives CDR1 MNHEY, CDR2 SVGEGT. The V and J ends lost 5 bases and 2 bases, in that order; junction bases with no gene match: 6. The DNA for the CDR3 is TGTGCCAGCAGTCGACGGGAGGTCCCCTACGAGCAGTACTTC. As protein: CASSRREVPYEQYF.

This clonotype appeared a few times. The chain combines TRBV7-3 with TRBJ2-1, with 15 bases matching TRBD2. This CDR3 contains 19 residues. Germline CDR1 SGHTA, CDR2 FQGTGA. Germline trimming cut 6 bases from V and 0 bases from J; bases unmatched to any gene: 9. As DNA, the CDR3 is TGTGCCAGCAGTTTAGGGGGACTAGCGGGAGGTAGCTCCTACAATGAGCAGTTCTTC. Residues: CASSLGGLAGGSSYNEQFF.

This clonotype was found a few times. The chain recombines TRBV7-3 with TRBJ1-1, with 7 nucleotides matching TRBD1. This CDR3 has 12 residues. J gave up 9 bases and V 3 bases, and 4 bases lay outside the gene matches. Germline V gene lookup returns CDR1 SGHTA and CDR2 FQGTGA. CDR3 residues: CASSFGQEKAFF. In DNA form, the CDR3 reads TGTGCCAGCAGCTTTGGACAGGAAAAAGCTTTCTTT.

This clonotype was recorded many times. This chain connects TRBV14 to TRBJ1-1; D is ambiguous. Trimming took off 4 bases at V and 1 base at J, with 10 bases between the two ends. The CDR3 consists of 14 residues. The germline V gene encodes CDR1 SGHDN and CDR2 FVKESK. The CDR3 reads CASSPAGANTEAFF. As DNA, the CDR3 is TGTGCCAGCAGCCCAGCCGGCGCGAACACTGAAGCTTTCTTT.

This clonotype was recorded many times. The chain recombines TRBV2 with TRBJ1-1; D not certain. V shed 7 bases and J shed 4 bases, with 7 bases lying between them. The CDR3 sequence is 11 residues long. CDR1 is SNHLY, CDR2 FYNNEI, per germline. CDR3 sequence (DNA): TGTGCCAGCACTCTGGGCACTGAAGCTTTCTTT. It translates to CASTLGTEAFF.

Ten or more counts support this clonotype. The chain carries TRBV19 and TRBJ2-2; D is possibly TRBD1 or TRBD2 (5 bases each). Germline lookup yields CDR1 LNHDA and CDR2 SQIVND (reference sequence). With 5 bases removed from V and 5 bases from J, the gap between germline ends came to 21 bases. CDR3 length equals 17 residues. Here the CDR3 reads CASSGFGSGPETGELFF. CDR3 nucleotide sequence: TGTGCCAGTAGTGGTTTTGGTTCGGGGCCGGAGACCGGGGAGCTGTTTTTT.

This clonotype was detected ten times or more. The chain employs TRBV7-2 and TRBJ1-1; TRBD1 is a possible D gene (6 bases). The germline CDR1 and CDR2 sequences are SGHTA and FQGNSA. This CDR3 comprises 14 residues. Trimming pared 2 bases from V and 5 bases from J, leaving 12 bases between. Written as DNA, the CDR3 is TGTGCCAGCAGCTTAATTTCGAGGGGGACTGAAGCTTTCTTT. Translating it yields CASSLISRGTEAFF.

This clonotype has ten or more counts. The chain links TRBV7-8 to TRBJ1-1, with 7 bases fitting TRBD1. V lost 5 bases, J lost 0 bases, and 6 bases stayed unmatched. The CDR3 is 15 residues long. The germline V gene has CDR1 SGHVS and CDR2 FQNEAQ. CDR3 DNA: TGTGCCAGCAGCCCGCACGGGACAGTGAACACTGAAGCTTTCTTT. This gives the protein CASSPHGTVNTEAFF.